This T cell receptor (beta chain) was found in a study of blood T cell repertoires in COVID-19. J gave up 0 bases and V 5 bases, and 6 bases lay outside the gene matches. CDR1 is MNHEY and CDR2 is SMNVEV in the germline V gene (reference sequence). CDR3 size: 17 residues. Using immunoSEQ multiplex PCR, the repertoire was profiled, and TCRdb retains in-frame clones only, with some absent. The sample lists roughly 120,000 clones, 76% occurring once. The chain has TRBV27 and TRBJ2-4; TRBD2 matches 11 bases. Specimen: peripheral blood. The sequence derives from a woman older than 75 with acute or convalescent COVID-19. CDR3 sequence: CASSPRLAGLAKNIQYF. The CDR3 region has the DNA TGTGCCAGCAGTCCCCGACTAGCGGGGCTAGCCAAAAACATTCAGTACTTC.